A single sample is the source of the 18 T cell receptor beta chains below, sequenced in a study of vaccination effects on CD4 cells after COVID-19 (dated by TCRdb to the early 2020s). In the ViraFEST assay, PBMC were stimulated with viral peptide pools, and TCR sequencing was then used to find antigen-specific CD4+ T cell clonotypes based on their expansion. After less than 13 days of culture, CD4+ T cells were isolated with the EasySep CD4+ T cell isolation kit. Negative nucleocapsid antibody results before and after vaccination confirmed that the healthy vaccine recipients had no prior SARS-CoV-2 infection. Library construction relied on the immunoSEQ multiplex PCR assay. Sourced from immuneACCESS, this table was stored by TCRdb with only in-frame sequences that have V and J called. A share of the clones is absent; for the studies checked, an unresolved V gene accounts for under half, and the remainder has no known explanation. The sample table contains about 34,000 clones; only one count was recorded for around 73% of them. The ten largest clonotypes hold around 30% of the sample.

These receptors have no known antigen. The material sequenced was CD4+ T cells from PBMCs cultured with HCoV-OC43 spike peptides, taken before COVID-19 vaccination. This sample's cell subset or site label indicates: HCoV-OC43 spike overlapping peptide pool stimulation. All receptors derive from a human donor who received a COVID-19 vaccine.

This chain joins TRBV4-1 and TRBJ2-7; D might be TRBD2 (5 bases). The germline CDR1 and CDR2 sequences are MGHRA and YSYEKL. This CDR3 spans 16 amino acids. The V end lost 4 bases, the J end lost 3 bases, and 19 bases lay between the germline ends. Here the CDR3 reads CASSPLLRGRGYEQYF. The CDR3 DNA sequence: TGCGCCAGCAGCCCCCTCCTTCGTGGGAGAGGCTACGAGCAGTACTTC.

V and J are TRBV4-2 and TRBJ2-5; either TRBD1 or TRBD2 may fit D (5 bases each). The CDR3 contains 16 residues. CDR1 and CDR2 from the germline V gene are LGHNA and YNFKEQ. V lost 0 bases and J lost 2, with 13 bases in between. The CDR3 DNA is TGTGCCAGCAGCCAAGATTGGGGGACCCAACAAGAGACCCAGTACTTC. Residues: CASSQDWGTQQETQYF.

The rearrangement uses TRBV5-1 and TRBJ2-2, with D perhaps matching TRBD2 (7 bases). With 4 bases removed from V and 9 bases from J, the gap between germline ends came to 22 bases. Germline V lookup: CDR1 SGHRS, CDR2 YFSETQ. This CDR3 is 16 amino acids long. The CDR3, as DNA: TGCGCCAGCAGCCCCCAGGGCGGGGGCAACAACCGGGAGCTGTTTTTT. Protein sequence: CASSPQGGGNNRELFF.

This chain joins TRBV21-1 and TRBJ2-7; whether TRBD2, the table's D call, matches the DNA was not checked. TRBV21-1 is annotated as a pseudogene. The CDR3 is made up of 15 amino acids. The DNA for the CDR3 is TGTGCCAGCAGCAATGGGGAAAGAGGGTCCTACGAGCAGTACTTC. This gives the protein CASSNGERGSYEQYF.

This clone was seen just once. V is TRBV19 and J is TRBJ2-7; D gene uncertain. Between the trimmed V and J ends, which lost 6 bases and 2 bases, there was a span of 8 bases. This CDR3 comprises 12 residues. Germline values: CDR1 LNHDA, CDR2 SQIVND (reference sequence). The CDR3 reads CASRGRPYEQYF. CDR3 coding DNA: TGTGCCAGTAGGGGTCGACCCTACGAGCAGTACTTC.

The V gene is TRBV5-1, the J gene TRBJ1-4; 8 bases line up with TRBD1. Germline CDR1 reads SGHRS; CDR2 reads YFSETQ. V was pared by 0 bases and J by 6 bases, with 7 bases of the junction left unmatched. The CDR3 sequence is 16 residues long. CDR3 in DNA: TGCGCCAGCAGCTTGGGGCAGGGGGCGCGTGATGAAAAACTGTTTTTT. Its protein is CASSLGQGARDEKLFF.

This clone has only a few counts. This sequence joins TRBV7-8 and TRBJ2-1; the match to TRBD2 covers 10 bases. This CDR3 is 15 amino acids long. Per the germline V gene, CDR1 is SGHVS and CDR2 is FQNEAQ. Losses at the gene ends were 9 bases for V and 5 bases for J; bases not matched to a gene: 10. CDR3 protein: CASCLGLATNNEQFF. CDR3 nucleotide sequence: TGTGCCAGTTGCTTGGGACTAGCGACCAACAATGAGCAGTTCTTC. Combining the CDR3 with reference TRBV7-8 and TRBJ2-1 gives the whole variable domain GAGVSQSPRYKVAKRGQDVALRCDPISGHVSLFWYQQALGQGPEFLTYFQNEAQLDKSGLPSDRFFAERPEGSVSTLKIQRTQQEDSAVYLCASCLGLATNNEQFFGPGTRLTVL.

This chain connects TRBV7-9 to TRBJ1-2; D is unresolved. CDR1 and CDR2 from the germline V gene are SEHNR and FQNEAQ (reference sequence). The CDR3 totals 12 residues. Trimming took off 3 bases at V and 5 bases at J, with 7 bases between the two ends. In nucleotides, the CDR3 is TGTGCCAGCAGCTTGGCCGCATATGGCTACACCTTC. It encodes CASSLAAYGYTF.

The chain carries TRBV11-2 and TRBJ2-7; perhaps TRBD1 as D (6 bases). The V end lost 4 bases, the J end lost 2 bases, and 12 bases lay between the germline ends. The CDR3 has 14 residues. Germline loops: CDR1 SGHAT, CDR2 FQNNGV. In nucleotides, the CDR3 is TGTGCCAGCAGCTCGATACAGGGTACCTACGAGCAGTACTTC. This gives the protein CASSSIQGTYEQYF.

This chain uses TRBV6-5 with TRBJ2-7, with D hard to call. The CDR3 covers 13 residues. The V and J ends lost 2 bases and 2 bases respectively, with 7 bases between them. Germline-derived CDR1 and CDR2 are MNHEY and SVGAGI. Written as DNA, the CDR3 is TGTGCCAGCAGTTACAGGGCTACCTACGAGCAGTACTTC. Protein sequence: CASSYRATYEQYF.

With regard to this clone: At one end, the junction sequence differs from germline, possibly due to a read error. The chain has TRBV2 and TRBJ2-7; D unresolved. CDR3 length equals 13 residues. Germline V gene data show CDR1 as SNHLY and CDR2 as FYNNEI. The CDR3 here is CASSEGVSRAADF. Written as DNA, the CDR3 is TGTGCCAGCAGTGAAGGGGTATCTAGGGCGGCAGACTTC.

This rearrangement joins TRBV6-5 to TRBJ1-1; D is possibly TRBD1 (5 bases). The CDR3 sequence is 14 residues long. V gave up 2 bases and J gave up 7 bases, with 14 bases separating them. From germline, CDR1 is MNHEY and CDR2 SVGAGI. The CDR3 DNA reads TGTGCCAGCAGTTACGACCGAACAACAGGTGAAGCTTTCTTT. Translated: CASSYDRTTGEAFF.

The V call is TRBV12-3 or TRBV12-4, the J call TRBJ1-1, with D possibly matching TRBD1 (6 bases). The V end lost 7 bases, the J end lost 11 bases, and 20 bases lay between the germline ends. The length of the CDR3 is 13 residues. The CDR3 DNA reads TGTGCCAGCATCCTTGGACCGGGACACTGGGCTTTCTTT. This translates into CASILGPGHWAFF.

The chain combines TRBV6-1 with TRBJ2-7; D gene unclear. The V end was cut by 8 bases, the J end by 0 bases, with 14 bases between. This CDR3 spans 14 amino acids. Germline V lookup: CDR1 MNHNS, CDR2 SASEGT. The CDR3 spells CASLGHPSSYEQYF. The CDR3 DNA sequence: TGTGCCAGCCTAGGGCACCCGAGCTCCTACGAGCAGTACTTC.

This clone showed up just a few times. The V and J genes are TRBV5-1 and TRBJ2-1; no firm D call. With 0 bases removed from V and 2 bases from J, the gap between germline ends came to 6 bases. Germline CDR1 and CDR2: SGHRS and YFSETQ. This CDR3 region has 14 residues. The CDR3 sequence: CASSLETPYNEQFF. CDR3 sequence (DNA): TGCGCCAGCAGCTTGGAGACCCCCTACAATGAGCAGTTCTTC. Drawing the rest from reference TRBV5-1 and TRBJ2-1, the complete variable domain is KAGVTQTPRYLIKTRGQQVTLSCSPISGHRSVSWYQQTPGQGLQFLFEYFSETQRNKGNFPGRFSGRQFSNSRSEMNVSTLELGDSALYLCASSLETPYNEQFFGPGTRLTVL.

The CDR3 region is CAISESSGGVYNEQFF. DNA for the CDR3: TGTGCCATCAGTGAGTCTAGCGGGGGGGTGTACAATGAGCAGTTCTTC. The gene calls are TRBV10-3 and TRBJ2-1, with TRBD2 matching over 11 bases. The CDR3 runs 16 residues. The V and J ends lost 0 bases and 4 bases, in that order; junction bases with no gene match: 2. In germline, CDR1 is ENHRY, CDR2 SYGVKD.

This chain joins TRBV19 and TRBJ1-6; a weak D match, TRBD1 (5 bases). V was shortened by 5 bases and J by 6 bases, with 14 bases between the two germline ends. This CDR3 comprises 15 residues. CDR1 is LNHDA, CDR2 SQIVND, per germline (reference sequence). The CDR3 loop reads CASSSTGLSNSPLHF. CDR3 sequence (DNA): TGTGCCAGTAGTTCGACGGGGCTAAGTAATTCACCCCTCCACTTT.

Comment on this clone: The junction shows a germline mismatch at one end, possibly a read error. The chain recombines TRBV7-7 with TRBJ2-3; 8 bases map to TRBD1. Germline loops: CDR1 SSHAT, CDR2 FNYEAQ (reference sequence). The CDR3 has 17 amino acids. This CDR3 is CASSLAIDRGGTDTQYF. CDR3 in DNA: TGTGCTAGCAGCTTAGCGATCGACAGGGGAGGAACAGATACGCAGTATTTT.